These 18 T cell receptor beta chains were sequenced from one sample in a study of tumor and adjacent non-tumor tissue in lung cancer. The template was RNA from unsorted bulk tissue. Three rounds of nested PCR, following a modified ARM-PCR protocol, produced the TCRbeta library. TCRdb analysed the multiplex PCR reads with MiXCR anew, one entry per CDR3 protein. This sample has over 130,000 distinct CDR3 sequences; approximately 70% occur once, and the top ten carry 15% to 20%. The sequenced sample was lung tumor tissue. The receptors originated from a man aged 60-69 years with small cell lung cancer.

To note about this clonotype: One junction end does not reproduce the germline sequence, and a read error may be involved. V is TRBV6-6 and J is TRBJ2-2; D is possibly TRBD2 (5 bases). CDR1 and CDR2 from the germline V gene are MNHNY and SVGAGI (reference sequence). This CDR3 contains 14 residues. CDR3 region: CAITTISNTGELLF. The CDR3 DNA reads TGTGCCATCACGACTATCTCGAACACCGGGGAGCTGCTTTTT.

This clonotype was found once. With a much larger clone just one base away, this may be a read error. The rearrangement links TRBV5-6 to TRBJ2-1; D is unresolved. Looked up from germline, CDR1 is SGHDT and CDR2 is YYEEEE. CDR3 length: 13 residues. The CDR3 nucleotides are TGTGCAAGCAGCTACACGTCCTACAATGAGCAGTTCTTC. It specifies CASSYTSYNEQFF.

Of note for this clonotype: With a much larger clone just one base away, this may be a read error. The rearrangement links TRBV20-1 to TRBJ1-1; TRBD1 matches at 8 bases. This CDR3 comprises 14 residues. The germline V gene encodes CDR1 DFQATT and CDR2 SNEGSKA (reference sequence). CDR3: CNASTGTGSAEAFF. The CDR3 DNA sequence: TGCAATGCCAGTACAGGGACAGGATCTGCTGAAGCTTTCTTT.

This clonotype was picked up a small number of times. The rearrangement joins TRBV10-2 to TRBJ2-1; possibly TRBD2 for D (6 bases). V lost 3 bases, J lost 5 bases, and 11 bases lay in between. This CDR3 is built from 14 residues. Germline V lookup: CDR1 WSHSY, CDR2 SAAADI. The chain's CDR3 is CASSDGGWDNEQFF. CDR3 in DNA: TGCGCCAGCAGTGATGGAGGGTGGGACAATGAGCAGTTCTTC.

In the case of this clonotype: One junction end disagrees with the germline gene, perhaps due to a read error. This rearrangement joins TRBV11-2 to TRBJ2-5; 7 bases align to TRBD1. Looked up from germline, CDR1 is SGHAT and CDR2 is FQNNGV. This CDR3 comprises 15 residues. The CDR3 region has the DNA TGTGCCAGCAGCTTCCCATCAGGGGGATCAGAGACCCAGTGCTTC. Its translation: CASSFPSGGSETQCF.

The J gene is TRBJ1-2, the V gene TRBV10-3, with 10 nucleotides matching TRBD1. Trimming removed 4 bases from V and 10 bases from J; junction bases left unmatched: 9. The CDR3 is made up of 14 amino acids. The germline V gene encodes CDR1 ENHRY and CDR2 SYGVKD. The CDR3 nucleotides are TGTGCCATCAGTGGGACCGGGACAGGGGATGACTACACCTTC. It encodes CAISGTGTGDDYTF.

The chain is built from TRBV28 and TRBJ1-1; tentative D call: TRBD1 (5 bases). Deletions cut 4 bases from V and 0 bases from J, with 18 bases between. The CDR3 contains 17 residues. Germline assignment: CDR1 MDHEN and CDR2 SYDVKM. CDR3 coding DNA: TGTGCCAGCAGTTCAAGTATCGGGGCTTCGATGAACACTGAAGCTTTCTTT. It translates to CASSSSIGASMNTEAFF. Looking up the rest from reference TRBV28 and TRBJ1-1 gives the full variable domain: DVKVTQSSRYLVKRTGEKVFLECVQDMDHENMFWYRQDPGLGLRLIYFSYDVKMKEKGDIPEGYSVSREKKERFSLILESASTNQTSMYLCASSSSIGASMNTEAFFGQGTRLTVV.

As concerns this clonotype: A junction boundary mismatches the germline segment, possibly from a read error. V gene TRBV29-1 combines with J gene TRBJ2-6; the D call may be TRBD1 or TRBD2 (5 bases each). This CDR3 is built from 17 residues. CDR1 and CDR2 (germline): SQVTM, ANQGSEA. Written as DNA, the CDR3 is TGCAGCGTTAATTCTGGTCTGGGGACCTCTGTGGCCAACGTCCTGACTTTC. Its translation: CSVNSGLGTSVANVLTF.

Concerning this clonotype itself: Given a much more abundant clone one base away, this may be a read error. V is TRBV20-1 and J is TRBJ2-5; a weak D match, TRBD2 (6 bases). CDR3 size: 16 residues. CDR1 is DFQATT and CDR2 is SNEGSKA in the germline V gene (reference sequence). V lost 2 bases and J 1 base, leaving 17 bases between the germline ends. CDR3 loop: CSARLPRETVQETQYF. CDR3 nucleotide sequence: TGCAGTGCTAGATTACCCCGGGAGACTGTCCAAGAGACCCAGTACTTC.

As concerns this clonotype: This may stem from a read error, because a much larger clone lies one nucleotide away. Likely a read error: the CDR3 ends without its conserved phenylalanine or tryptophan. The chain uses TRBV20-1 and TRBJ2-5; 9 positions match TRBD2. After removal of 4 bases from V and 5 bases from J, the junction contained 8 bases not matched to a gene. The germline V gene encodes CDR1 DFQATT and CDR2 SNEGSKA (reference sequence). The CDR3 length is 14 residues. CDR3 nucleotides: TGCAGTGCTACGGCGGGAGGGCCGCGGGAGACCCAGTACTTA. This gives the protein CSATAGGPRETQYL.

This clonotype was seen many times. V and J are TRBV10-3 and TRBJ2-1, with TRBD1 identical over 7 bases. J gave up 5 bases and V 4 bases, and 11 bases lay outside the gene matches. Looked up from germline, CDR1 is ENHRY and CDR2 is SYGVKD. The CDR3 has 16 amino acids. As DNA, the CDR3 is TGTGCCATCAGTGCTGGGAAGGGGGCCTCAAACAATGAGCAGTTCTTC. Translating gives CAISAGKGASNNEQFF.

About this clonotype itself: The junction and the germline gene differ at one end; a read error may be behind it. The V gene is TRBV6-1, the J gene TRBJ2-2, with TRBD2 matching 7 bases. Germline V lookup: CDR1 MNHNS, CDR2 SASEGT. The CDR3 consists of 13 residues. The CDR3 bases are TGTGCCAGCAGTGATGGGTTGACGGGGGGGCTGTTTTTT. As protein: CASSDGLTGGLFF.

The CDR3, as DNA: TGCAGTGCTGGGGGTACAGGGGCGAATTCACCCCTCCACTTT. Translation gives CSAGGTGANSPLHF. The V and J genes are TRBV20-1 and TRBJ1-6; 7 nucleotides agree with TRBD1. This CDR3 contains 14 residues. V lost 5 bases and J lost 7; bases outside the gene matches: 8. CDR1 is DFQATT and CDR2 is SNEGSKA in the germline V gene (reference sequence).

The V and J genes are TRBV2 and TRBJ2-7, with a tentative D call TRBD1 (5 bases). Trimming shortened V by 5 bases and J by 13 bases, and 27 bases separated the two germline ends. Germline CDR1 SNHLY, CDR2 FYNNEI. The CDR3 is 15 amino acids. The CDR3 DNA reads as TGTGCCAGCAGTCGGGCACCAGGGATTAGCTACGATCACTACGTC. As protein: CASSRAPGISYDHYV.

The genes are TRBV4-1 and TRBJ2-1; no firm D call. Trimming pared 2 bases from V and 8 bases from J, leaving 10 bases between. Germline-derived CDR1 and CDR2 are MGHRA and YSYEKL. The CDR3 totals 13 residues. CDR3 in DNA: TGCGCCAGCAGCCAACCACCTGCATATGAGCAGTTCTTC. Its protein product is CASSQPPAYEQFF.

A remark on this clonotype: A much larger clone lies a single base off, so this may be a read error. This CDR3 reads CGAKALAGPDTQYF. The CDR3 DNA is TGCGGTGCTAAGGCACTAGCGGGACCGGATACGCAGTATTTT. This rearrangement joins TRBV20-1 to TRBJ2-3; 10 bases align to TRBD2. Germline loops: CDR1 DFQATT, CDR2 SNEGSKA (reference sequence). This CDR3 comprises 14 residues.

In this sample, this clonotype turned up many times. V usage is TRBV20-1 and J usage is TRBJ2-1; TRBD1 agrees at 7 bases. V gave up 6 bases and J gave up 6 bases; unmatched junction bases: 5. CDR3 size: 12 residues. Germline CDR1 reads DFQATT; CDR2 reads SNEGSKA (reference sequence). CDR3 loop: CSATGQVNEQFF. CDR3 sequence (DNA): TGCAGTGCCACAGGACAGGTCAATGAGCAGTTCTTC.

As regards this clonotype: Just one base apart from a much larger clone, this may be a read error. J is TRBJ1-1 and V is TRBV20-1; D remains unclear. The germline V gene encodes CDR1 DFQATT and CDR2 SNEGSKA (reference sequence). The CDR3 totals 13 residues. Here the CDR3 DNA reads TGCAGTGCCCCAGGAGACCTGAACGCTGAAGCTTTCTTT. This codes for CSAPGDLNAEAFF.